These 8 T cell receptor beta chains share one sample of origin, sequenced in a study of response to subunit inactivated influenza vaccine. TCRdb re-derived calls from the RT-PCR reads in MiXCR, one entry per CDR3 protein. Seen here are some 600,000 distinct CDR3 sequences, approximately 14% observed once, and the top ten hold 7.5% to 8%. The input for sequencing was PBMCs from blood, taken around 15 days before vaccination. The receptors were sampled from a man between 50 and 59 years old who received an inactivated influenza vaccine.

This chain joins TRBV25-1 and TRBJ2-4; D might be TRBD2 (6 bases). The CDR3 totals 17 residues. Germline V gene data show CDR1 as MGHDK and CDR2 as SYGVNS. Trimming shortened V by 1 base and J by 0 bases, and 13 bases separated the two germline ends. The CDR3 nucleotides read TGTGCCAGCAGTGAATTCGGAGGGGCCCTAGCCAAAAACATTCAGTACTTC. Residues: CASSEFGGALAKNIQYF.

This clonotype was counted between two and nine times. V gene TRBV29-1 combines with J gene TRBJ2-4; weak D call: TRBD2 (6 bases). V lost 5 bases and J lost 6, with 17 bases in between. Germline CDR1 is SQVTM and CDR2 is ANQGSEA. The CDR3 spans 14 residues. The CDR3 sequence is CSVRGFEALNIQYF. The DNA for the CDR3 is TGCAGCGTTCGGGGGTTTGAGGCCTTAAACATTCAGTACTTC.

This sequence joins TRBV10-3 and TRBJ2-7; no reliable D call. The CDR3 has 14 amino acids. Germline V gene lookup returns CDR1 ENHRY and CDR2 SYGVKD. Trimming removed 5 bases from V and 0 bases from J, with 11 bases in between. CDR3 in DNA: TGTGCCATCAGTAACACACTCTACTCCTACGAGCAGTACTTC. Translating it yields CAISNTLYSYEQYF.

This clonotype showed up many times. The chain links TRBV11-2 to TRBJ1-5; D is possibly TRBD1 (5 bases). The CDR3 sequence is 15 residues long. The germline V gene has CDR1 SGHAT and CDR2 FQNNGV. With 6 bases removed from V and 6 bases from J, the gap between germline ends came to 18 bases. The CDR3 nucleotides are TGTGCCAGCAGTAGAGGGGAAGGAAGGGGTCAGCCCCAGCATTTT. This sequence encodes CASSRGEGRGQPQHF.

A few counts support this clonotype. The chain has TRBV20-1 and TRBJ2-7; 9 bases align to TRBD1. The ends lost 5 bases at V and 3 bases at J; junction bases unmatched: 8. Germline CDR1 is DFQATT and CDR2 is SNEGSKA (reference sequence). CDR3 length equals 14 residues. The CDR3 DNA reads TGCAGTGCTCGGGACAGGGCAATTGACTACGAGCAGTACTTC. Its translation is CSARDRAIDYEQYF.

A few counts support this clonotype. The chain employs TRBV7-2 and TRBJ1-2, with 7 positions matching TRBD1. The germline gives CDR1 SGHTA, CDR2 FQGNSA. This CDR3 comprises 15 residues. The trim removed 5 bases at V and 2 bases at J, leaving 8 bases unmatched. The CDR3 bases are TGTGCCAGCAGCCGCCCGGGACAGCACAACTATGGCTACACCTTC. Translating gives CASSRPGQHNYGYTF.

The gene calls are TRBV20-1 and TRBJ2-3, with 10 bases fitting TRBD2. V lost 4 bases and J lost 2; bases outside the gene matches: 6. The CDR3 contains 15 residues. Germline-derived CDR1 and CDR2 are DFQATT and SNEGSKA (reference sequence). CDR3 sequence reads: CSATPSGGATDTQYF. The CDR3 bases are TGCAGTGCTACTCCGAGCGGGGGGGCCACAGATACGCAGTATTTT.

This clonotype was recorded a few times. The J gene is TRBJ2-2, the V gene TRBV14; D uncertain. CDR3 length equals 15 residues. V lost 0 bases and J 3 bases, leaving 8 bases between the germline ends. The V gene's germline CDR1 is SGHDN and CDR2 FVKESK. The CDR3 sequence is CASSQDIWDTGELFF. DNA of the CDR3: TGTGCCAGCAGCCAAGATATCTGGGACACCGGGGAGCTGTTTTTT.